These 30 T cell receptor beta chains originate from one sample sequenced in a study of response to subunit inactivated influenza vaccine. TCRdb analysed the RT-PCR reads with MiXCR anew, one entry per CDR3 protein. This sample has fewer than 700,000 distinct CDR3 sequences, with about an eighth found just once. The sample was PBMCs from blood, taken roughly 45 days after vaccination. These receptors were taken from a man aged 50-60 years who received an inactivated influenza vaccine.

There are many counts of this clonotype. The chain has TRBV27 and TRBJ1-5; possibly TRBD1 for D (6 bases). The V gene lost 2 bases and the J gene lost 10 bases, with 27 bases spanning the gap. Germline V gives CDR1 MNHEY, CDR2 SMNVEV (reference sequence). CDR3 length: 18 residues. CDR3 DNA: TGTGCCAGCAGTTTAAGATCACCTTCGACAGGCCCGGGGATACCCCAGCATTTT. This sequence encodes CASSLRSPSTGPGIPQHF.

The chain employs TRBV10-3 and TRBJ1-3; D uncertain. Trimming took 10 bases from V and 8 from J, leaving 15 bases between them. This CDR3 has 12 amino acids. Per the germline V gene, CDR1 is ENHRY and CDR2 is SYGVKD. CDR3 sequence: CATYHYGDTIYF. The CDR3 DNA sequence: TGTGCCACATACCATTACGGGGACACCATATATTTT.

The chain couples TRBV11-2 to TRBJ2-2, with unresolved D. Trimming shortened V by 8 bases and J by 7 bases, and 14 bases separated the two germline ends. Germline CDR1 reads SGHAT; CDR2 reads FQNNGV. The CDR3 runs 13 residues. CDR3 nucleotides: TGTGCCAGCTGCTCCCGTCGAGACGGGGAGCTGTTTTTT. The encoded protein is CASCSRRDGELFF.

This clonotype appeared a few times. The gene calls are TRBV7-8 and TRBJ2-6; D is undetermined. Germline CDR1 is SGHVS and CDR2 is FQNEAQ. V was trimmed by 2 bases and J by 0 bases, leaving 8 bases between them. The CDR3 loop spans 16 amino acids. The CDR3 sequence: CASSLSSISGANVLTF. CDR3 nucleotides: TGTGCCAGCAGCTTATCGTCAATCTCTGGGGCCAACGTCCTGACTTTC.

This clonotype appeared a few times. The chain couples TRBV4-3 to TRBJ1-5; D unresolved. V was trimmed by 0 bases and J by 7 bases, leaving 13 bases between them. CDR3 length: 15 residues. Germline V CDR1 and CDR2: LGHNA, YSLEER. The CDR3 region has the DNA TGCGCCAGCAGCCAAGATTTCGGGGTCCGGCAGCCCCAGCATTTT. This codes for CASSQDFGVRQPQHF.

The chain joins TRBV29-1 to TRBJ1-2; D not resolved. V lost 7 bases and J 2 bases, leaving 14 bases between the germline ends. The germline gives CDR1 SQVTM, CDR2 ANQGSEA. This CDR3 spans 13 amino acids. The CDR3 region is CSAVDRSNYGYTF. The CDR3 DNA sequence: TGCAGCGCAGTGGACCGTTCAAACTATGGCTACACCTTC.

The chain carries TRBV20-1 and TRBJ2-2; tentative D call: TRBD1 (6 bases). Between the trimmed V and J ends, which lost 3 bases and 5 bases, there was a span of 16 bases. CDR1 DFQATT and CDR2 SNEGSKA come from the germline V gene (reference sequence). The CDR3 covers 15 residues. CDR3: CSASRPRGGTGELFF. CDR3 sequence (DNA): TGCAGTGCTAGCCGGCCCAGGGGTGGGACCGGGGAGCTGTTTTTT.

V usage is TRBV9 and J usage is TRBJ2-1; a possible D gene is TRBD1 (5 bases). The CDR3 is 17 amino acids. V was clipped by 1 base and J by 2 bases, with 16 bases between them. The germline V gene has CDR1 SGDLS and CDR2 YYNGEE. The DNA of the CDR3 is TGTGCCAGCAGCGTAATCGTCCCAAGACAGACCTACAATGAGCAGTTCTTC. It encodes CASSVIVPRQTYNEQFF.

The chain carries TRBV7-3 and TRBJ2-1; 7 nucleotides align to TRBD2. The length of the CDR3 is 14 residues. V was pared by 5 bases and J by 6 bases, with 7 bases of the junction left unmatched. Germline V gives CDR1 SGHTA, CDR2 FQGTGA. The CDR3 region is CASSPMGGSNEQFF. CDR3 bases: TGTGCCAGCAGCCCCATGGGCGGGAGCAATGAGCAGTTCTTC.

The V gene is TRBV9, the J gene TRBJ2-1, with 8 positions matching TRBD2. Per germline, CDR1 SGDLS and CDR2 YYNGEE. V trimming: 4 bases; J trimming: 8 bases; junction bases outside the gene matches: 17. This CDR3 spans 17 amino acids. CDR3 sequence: CASSRTPTSNGGDEQFF. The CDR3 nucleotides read TGTGCCAGCAGCCGAACCCCCACTAGCAACGGGGGGGATGAGCAGTTCTTC.

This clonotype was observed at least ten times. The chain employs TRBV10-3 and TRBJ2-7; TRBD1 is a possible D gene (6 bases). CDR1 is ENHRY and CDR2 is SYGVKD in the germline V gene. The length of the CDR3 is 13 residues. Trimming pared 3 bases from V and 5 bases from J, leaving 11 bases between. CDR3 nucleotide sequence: TGTGCCATCAGTGAAAACAGGGTCAACGAGCAGTACTTC. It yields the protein CAISENRVNEQYF.

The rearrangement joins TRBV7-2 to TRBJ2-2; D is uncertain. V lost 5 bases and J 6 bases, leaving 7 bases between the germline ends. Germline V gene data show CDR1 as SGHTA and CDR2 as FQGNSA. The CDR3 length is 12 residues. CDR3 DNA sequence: TGTGCCAGCAGCCATATTCCCGGGGAGCTGTTTTTT. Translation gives CASSHIPGELFF. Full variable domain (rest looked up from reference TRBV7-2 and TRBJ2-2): GAGVSQSPSNKVTEKGKDVELRCDPISGHTALYWYRQSLGQGLEFLIYFQGNSAPDKSGLPSDRFSAERTGGSVSTLTIQRTQQEDSAVYLCASSHIPGELFFGEGSRLTVL.

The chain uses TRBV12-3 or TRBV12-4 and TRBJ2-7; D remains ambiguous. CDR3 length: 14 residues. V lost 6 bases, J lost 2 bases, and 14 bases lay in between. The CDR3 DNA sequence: TGTGCCAGCAGCCTCACTGAGGTCCCCTACGAGCAGTACTTC. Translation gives CASSLTEVPYEQYF.

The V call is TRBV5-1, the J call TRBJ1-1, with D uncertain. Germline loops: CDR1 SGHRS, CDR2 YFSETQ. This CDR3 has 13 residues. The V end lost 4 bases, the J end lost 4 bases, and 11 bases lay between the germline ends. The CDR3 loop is CASSPAWGTEAFF. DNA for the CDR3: TGCGCCAGCAGCCCGGCCTGGGGCACTGAAGCTTTCTTT.

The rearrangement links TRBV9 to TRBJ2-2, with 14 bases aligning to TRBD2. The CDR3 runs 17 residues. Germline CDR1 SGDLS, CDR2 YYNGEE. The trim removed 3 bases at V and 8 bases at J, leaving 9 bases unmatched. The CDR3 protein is CASSGTVTSGRAGELFF. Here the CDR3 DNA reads TGTGCCAGCAGCGGAACAGTGACTAGCGGGAGGGCAGGGGAGCTGTTTTTT. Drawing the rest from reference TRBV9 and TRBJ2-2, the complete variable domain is DSGVTQTPKHLITATGQRVTLRCSPRSGDLSVYWYQQSLDQGLQFLIQYYNGEERAKGNILERFSAQQFPDLHSELNLSSLELGDSALYFCASSGTVTSGRAGELFFGEGSRLTVL.

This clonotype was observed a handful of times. DNA for the CDR3: TGCAGTGCTCCAGGATTGGGGGGACTAGCGAACTACAATGAGCAGTTCTTC. Translating gives CSAPGLGGLANYNEQFF. The chain uses TRBV20-1 and TRBJ2-1; 10 bases are a match to TRBD2. The germline CDR1 and CDR2 sequences are DFQATT and SNEGSKA (reference sequence). The V gene end was trimmed by 5 bases and the J gene end by 3 bases; junction bases not matched to a gene: 13. This CDR3 spans 17 amino acids.

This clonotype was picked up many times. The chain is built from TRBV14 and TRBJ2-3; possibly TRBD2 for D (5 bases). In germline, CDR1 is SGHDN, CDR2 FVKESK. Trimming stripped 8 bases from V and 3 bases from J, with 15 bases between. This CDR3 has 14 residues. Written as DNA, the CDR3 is TGTGCCAGCGCATCCACGGAGGCAACAGATACGCAGTATTTT. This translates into CASASTEATDTQYF.

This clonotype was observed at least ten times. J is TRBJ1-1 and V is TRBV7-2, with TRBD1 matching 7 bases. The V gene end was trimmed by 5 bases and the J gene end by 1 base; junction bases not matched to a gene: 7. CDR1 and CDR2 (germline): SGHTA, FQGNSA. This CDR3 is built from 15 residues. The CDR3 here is CASSLTGTENTEAFF. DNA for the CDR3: TGTGCCAGCAGCCTAACGGGGACAGAGAACACTGAAGCTTTCTTT.

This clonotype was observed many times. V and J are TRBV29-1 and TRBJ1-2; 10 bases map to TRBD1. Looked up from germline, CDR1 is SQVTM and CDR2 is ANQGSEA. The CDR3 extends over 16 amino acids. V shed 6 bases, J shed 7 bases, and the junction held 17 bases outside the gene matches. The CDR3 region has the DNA TGCAGCGTCAACGATTACCGGGACAGGGGTTCGGCTGGCTACACCTTC. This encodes CSVNDYRDRGSAGYTF.

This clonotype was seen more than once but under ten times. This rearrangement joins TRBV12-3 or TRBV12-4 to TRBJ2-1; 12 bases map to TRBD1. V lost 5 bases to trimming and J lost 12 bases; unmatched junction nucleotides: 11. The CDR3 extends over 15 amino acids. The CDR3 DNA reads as TGTGCCAGCAGTCTGACAGGGGACAGGGGGCCGGTGCAGTTCTTC. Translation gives CASSLTGDRGPVQFF.

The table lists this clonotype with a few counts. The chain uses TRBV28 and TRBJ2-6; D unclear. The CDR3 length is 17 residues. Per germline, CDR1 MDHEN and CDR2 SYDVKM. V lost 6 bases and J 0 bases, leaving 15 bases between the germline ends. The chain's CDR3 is CASRSMIYSSGANVLTF. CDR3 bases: TGTGCCAGCAGAAGCATGATCTATAGCTCTGGGGCCAACGTCCTGACTTTC.

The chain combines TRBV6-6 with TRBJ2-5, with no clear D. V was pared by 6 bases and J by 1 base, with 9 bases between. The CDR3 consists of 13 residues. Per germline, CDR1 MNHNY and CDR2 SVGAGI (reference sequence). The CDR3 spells CASREPGQETQYF. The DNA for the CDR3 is TGTGCCAGCAGGGAGCCGGGCCAAGAGACCCAGTACTTC.

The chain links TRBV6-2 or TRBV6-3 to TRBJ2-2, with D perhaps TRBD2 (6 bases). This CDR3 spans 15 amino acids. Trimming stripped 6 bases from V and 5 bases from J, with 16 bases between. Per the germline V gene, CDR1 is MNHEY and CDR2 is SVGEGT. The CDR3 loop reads CASRKSLAQTGELFF. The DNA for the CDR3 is TGTGCCAGCAGAAAATCGCTAGCGCAGACCGGGGAGCTGTTTTTT.

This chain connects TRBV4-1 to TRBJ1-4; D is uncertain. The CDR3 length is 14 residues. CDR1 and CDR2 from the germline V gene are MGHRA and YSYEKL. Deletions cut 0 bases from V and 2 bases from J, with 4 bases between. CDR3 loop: CASSQDLTNEKLFF. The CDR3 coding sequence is TGCGCCAGCAGCCAAGATCTGACTAATGAAAAACTGTTTTTT.

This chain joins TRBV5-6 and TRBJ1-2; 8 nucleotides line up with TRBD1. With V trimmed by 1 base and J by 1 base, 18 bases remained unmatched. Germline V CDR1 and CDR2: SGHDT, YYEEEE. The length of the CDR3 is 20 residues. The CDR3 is CASSLFRTGSLPLVNYGYTF. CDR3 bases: TGTGCCAGCAGCTTGTTCCGGACAGGGAGTTTGCCTTTAGTTAACTATGGCTACACCTTC.

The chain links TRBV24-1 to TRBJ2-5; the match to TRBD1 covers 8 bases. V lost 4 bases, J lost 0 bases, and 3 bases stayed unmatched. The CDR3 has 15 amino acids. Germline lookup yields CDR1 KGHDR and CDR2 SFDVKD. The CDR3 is CATSEGTGYQETQYF. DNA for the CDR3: TGTGCCACCAGTGAAGGGACAGGCTACCAAGAGACCCAGTACTTC.

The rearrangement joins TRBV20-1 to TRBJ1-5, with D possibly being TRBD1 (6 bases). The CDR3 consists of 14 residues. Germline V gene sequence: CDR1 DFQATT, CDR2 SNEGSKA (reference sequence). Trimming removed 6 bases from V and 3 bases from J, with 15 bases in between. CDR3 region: CSARSGQHNQPQHF. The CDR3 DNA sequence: TGCAGTGCCCGTTCTGGACAGCACAATCAGCCCCAGCATTTT.

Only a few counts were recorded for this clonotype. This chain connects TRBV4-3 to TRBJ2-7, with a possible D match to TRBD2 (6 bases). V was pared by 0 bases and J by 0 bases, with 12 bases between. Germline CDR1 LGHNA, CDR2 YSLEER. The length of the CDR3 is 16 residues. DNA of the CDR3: TGCGCCAGCAGCCAAGATTTTTTAGCGGCCTCCTACGAGCAGTACTTC. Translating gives CASSQDFLAASYEQYF.

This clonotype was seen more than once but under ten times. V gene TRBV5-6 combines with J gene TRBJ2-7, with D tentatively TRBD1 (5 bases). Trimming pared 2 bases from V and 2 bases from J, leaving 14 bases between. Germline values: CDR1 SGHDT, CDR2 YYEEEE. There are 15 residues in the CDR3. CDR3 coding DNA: TGTGCCAGCAGCTTAGGGGTCCTCGCCCCCTACGAGCAGTACTTC. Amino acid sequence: CASSLGVLAPYEQYF.

This CDR3 reads CASSSRTSGGLTDTQYF. The CDR3 nucleotides read TGTGCCAGCAGCTCCCGGACTAGCGGGGGGCTCACAGATACGCAGTATTTT. This chain links TRBV13 with TRBJ2-3; 14 positions match TRBD2. CDR3 length: 17 amino acids. The ends lost 4 bases at V and 2 bases at J; junction bases unmatched: 5. CDR1 and CDR2 from the germline V gene are PRHDT and FYEKMQ (reference sequence). Supplemented by reference TRBV13 and TRBJ2-3, the full variable domain reads AAGVIQSPRHLIKEKRETATLKCYPIPRHDTVYWYQQGPGQDPQFLISFYEKMQSDKGSIPDRFSAQQFSDYHSELNMSSLELGDSALYFCASSSRTSGGLTDTQYFGPGTRLTVL.